These 29 T cell receptor beta chains were all obtained from the same sample, sequenced in a study of low-dose radiotherapy and immunotherapy resistance in tumors. TRAV- and TRBV-specific primers, spanning alpha and beta chains, primed first-strand cDNA. TCR amplification involved approximately 20 PCR cycles with a constant-region primer and V-primer adapter. Using its own MiXCR run on the reads, TCRdb lists one record per CDR3 protein. The profile shows 10,000 to 15,000 distinct CDR3 sequences, roughly 60% of them singletons. The receptors originated from a human donor with advanced metastatic prostate, ovarian, gallbladder or colorectal cancer (not recorded which). This table probably holds off-target reads from a library built for another chain.

The gene calls are TRBV19 and TRBJ2-7; 10 positions match TRBD2. The CDR3 loop spans 15 amino acids. CDR1 LNHDA and CDR2 SQIVND come from the germline V gene (reference sequence). V lost 6 bases, J lost 5 bases, and 10 bases stayed unmatched. The DNA for the CDR3 is TGTGCCAGTAGGTTGACGGCTAGCGGGAGAAACGAGCAGTACTTC. Residues: CASRLTASGRNEQYF.

The CDR3 DNA reads as TGTGCCAGCGCTAGGGAAGGAACAGGAGTAGAGACCCAGTACTTC. Translation gives CASAREGTGVETQYF. The chain carries TRBV2 and TRBJ2-5; maybe TRBD1 (5 bases). Germline V lookup: CDR1 SNHLY, CDR2 FYNNEI. The germline V and J ends were trimmed by 8 bases and 4 bases, with 20 bases remaining between them. There are 15 residues in the CDR3.

The rearrangement joins TRBV7-6 to TRBJ2-5; 7 nucleotides align to TRBD1. With V trimmed by 5 bases and J by 2 bases, 11 bases remained unmatched. The germline CDR1 and CDR2 sequences are SGHVS and FNYEAQ. The length of the CDR3 is 16 residues. The CDR3 DNA is TGTGCCAGCAGCGGCCTGGGACAGACGAAACAAGAGACCCAGTACTTC. Protein sequence: CASSGLGQTKQETQYF.

The chain recombines TRBV10-3 with TRBJ2-1; no definite D call. CDR1 is ENHRY, CDR2 SYGVKD, per germline. The CDR3 runs 15 residues. V lost 2 bases to trimming and J lost 1 base, with 9 bases between them. The CDR3: CAISEGGSSYNEQFF. CDR3 DNA sequence: TGTGCCATCAGTGAGGGCGGATCTTCCTACAATGAGCAGTTCTTC.

This chain uses TRBV4-3 with TRBJ2-3; 10 bases are a match to TRBD2. V was clipped by 3 bases and J by 4 bases; unmatched bases: 7. Looked up from germline, CDR1 is LGHNA and CDR2 is YSLEER. This CDR3 spans 16 amino acids. CDR3 nucleotides: TGCGCCAGCAGCCAGTTACTAGCGGGAAAGGCAGATACGCAGTATTTT. This sequence encodes CASSQLLAGKADTQYF.

The gene calls are TRBV28 and TRBJ1-1, with D uncertain. Trimming cost V 3 bases and J 10 bases, with 15 bases left between them. Germline V gene lookup returns CDR1 MDHEN and CDR2 SYDVKM. The CDR3 spans 13 residues. This CDR3 is CASSFPRNRGAFF. CDR3 DNA sequence: TGTGCCAGCAGTTTCCCCCGGAATAGAGGAGCTTTCTTT. Complete variable domain (other parts from reference TRBV28 and TRBJ1-1): DVKVTQSSRYLVKRTGEKVFLECVQDMDHENMFWYRQDPGLGLRLIYFSYDVKMKEKGDIPEGYSVSREKKERFSLILESASTNQTSMYLCASSFPRNRGAFFGQGTRLTVV.

The chain recombines TRBV7-6 with TRBJ2-5; 8 nucleotides align to TRBD2. With 2 bases clipped from V and 5 bases from J, the junction kept 4 bases outside the gene matches. The germline CDR1 and CDR2 sequences are SGHVS and FNYEAQ. The CDR3 has 14 residues. Here the CDR3 reads CASSLRGGKETQYF. The CDR3 bases are TGTGCCAGCAGCTTACGGGGGGGGAAGGAGACCCAGTACTTC.

This chain joins TRBV4-3 and TRBJ2-7; possible D gene TRBD2, 6 bases. Germline lookup yields CDR1 LGHNA and CDR2 YSLEER. V lost 0 bases and J 0 bases, leaving 9 bases between the germline ends. The CDR3 has 15 residues. CDR3 residues: CASSQEDGSSYEQYF. The CDR3, as DNA: TGCGCCAGCAGCCAAGAGGACGGGAGCTCCTACGAGCAGTACTTC.

This clonotype occurred once. This chain joins TRBV6-2 or TRBV6-3 and TRBJ2-6; D gene ambiguous. V was trimmed by 6 bases and J by 0 bases, leaving 9 bases between them. The CDR3 is made up of 15 amino acids. Germline V gives CDR1 MNHEY, CDR2 SVGEGT. The CDR3 sequence: CASRDGDSGANVLTF. CDR3 sequence (DNA): TGTGCCAGCAGGGACGGAGACTCTGGGGCCAACGTCCTGACTTTC.

V usage is TRBV28 and J usage is TRBJ2-1; 8 bases fit TRBD1. V lost 5 bases, J lost 10 bases, and 7 bases stayed unmatched. CDR3 length: 13 residues. Per the germline V gene, CDR1 is MDHEN and CDR2 is SYDVKM. CDR3 DNA: TGTGCCAGCAGTCGAGATTACAGGGGGGAGCAGTTCTTC. Protein product: CASSRDYRGEQFF.

This clonotype was seen once. The rearrangement uses TRBV3-1 and TRBJ1-2, with D unresolved. With 6 bases removed from V and 0 bases from J, the gap between germline ends came to 8 bases. In germline, CDR1 is LGHDT, CDR2 YNNKEL (reference sequence). The CDR3 is made up of 13 amino acids. CDR3 sequence: CASRGNSNYGYTF. The CDR3 DNA reads as TGTGCCAGCAGAGGTAACTCTAACTATGGCTACACCTTC.

The chain uses TRBV29-1 and TRBJ2-7; weak D call: TRBD2 (6 bases). Trimming took off 4 bases at V and 9 bases at J, with 19 bases between the two ends. The germline V gene encodes CDR1 SQVTM and CDR2 ANQGSEA. The CDR3 is made up of 13 amino acids. The DNA for the CDR3 is TGCAGCGTTGTCATCAGCTCCGGGGGTTGGCAGTACTTC. Its protein product is CSVVISSGGWQYF.

This chain uses TRBV20-1 with TRBJ2-7; D perhaps matches TRBD1 (6 bases). Germline CDR1 and CDR2: DFQATT and SNEGSKA (reference sequence). The CDR3 has 13 residues. Trimming left V 0 bases short and J 6 bases short, with 12 bases between. The CDR3 region has the DNA TGCAGTGCTAGAGACGGACAGACACCCGAGCAGTACTTC. It codes for CSARDGQTPEQYF.

This chain links TRBV28 with TRBJ2-7; weak D call: TRBD1 (5 bases). Germline V gene data show CDR1 as MDHEN and CDR2 as SYDVKM. The CDR3 loop spans 16 amino acids. V was pared by 3 bases and J by 3 bases, with 18 bases between. DNA of the CDR3: TGTGCCAGCAGTTTTCAGGGCGCGACGACTCGCTACGAGCAGTACTTC. Translation gives CASSFQGATTRYEQYF.

This clonotype was recorded a few times. J is TRBJ1-5 and V is TRBV5-6; weak D call: TRBD1 (5 bases). Germline V lookup: CDR1 SGHDT, CDR2 YYEEEE. The ends were cut back, 2 bases at V and 4 bases at J, with 10 bases in the middle. CDR3 length equals 14 residues. The CDR3: CASSFWGGNQPQHF. CDR3 coding DNA: TGTGCCAGCAGCTTTTGGGGCGGGAATCAGCCCCAGCATTTT.

This chain uses TRBV28 with TRBJ2-2, with TRBD1 as a possible D gene (5 bases). V lost 7 bases and J 3 bases, leaving 9 bases between the germline ends. CDR3 size: 13 residues. The germline CDR1 and CDR2 sequences are MDHEN and SYDVKM. The CDR3, as DNA: TGTGCCAGCATGCAGGGCGACACCGGGGAGCTGTTTTTT. Protein: CASMQGDTGELFF. The full variable domain, completed using reference TRBV28 and TRBJ2-2, is DVKVTQSSRYLVKRTGEKVFLECVQDMDHENMFWYRQDPGLGLRLIYFSYDVKMKEKGDIPEGYSVSREKKERFSLILESASTNQTSMYLCASMQGDTGELFFGEGSRLTVL.

This clonotype is a singleton in its sample. The chain carries TRBV28 and TRBJ2-1; no clear D gene. Germline V gene data show CDR1 as MDHEN and CDR2 as SYDVKM. V was clipped by 7 bases and J by 0 bases, with 13 bases between them. The length of the CDR3 is 15 residues. CDR3 loop: CASNSAPNSYNEQFF. Written as DNA, the CDR3 is TGTGCCAGCAACTCGGCGCCTAACTCCTACAATGAGCAGTTCTTC.

CDR3 loop: CASSLTGTGNQPQHF. The CDR3 DNA reads TGTGCCAGCAGTCTCACCGGGACAGGGAATCAGCCCCAGCATTTT. V gene TRBV28 combines with J gene TRBJ1-5, with 9 bases identical to TRBD1. J lost 4 bases, V lost 5 bases, and 6 bases had no gene match. Per the germline V gene, CDR1 is MDHEN and CDR2 is SYDVKM. The CDR3 consists of 15 residues.

This chain links TRBV12-3 or TRBV12-4 with TRBJ1-1; perhaps TRBD1 as D (6 bases). The CDR3 is 15 residues long. V shed 5 bases and J shed 1 base, with 14 bases lying between them. This CDR3 is CASSPGQIENTEAFF. The DNA for the CDR3 is TGTGCCAGCAGTCCCGGACAGATTGAGAACACTGAAGCTTTCTTT.

This chain joins TRBV6-8 and TRBJ2-3, with D perhaps TRBD1 (6 bases). The ends were cut back, 6 bases at V and 4 bases at J, with 8 bases in the middle. The CDR3 length is 12 residues. The germline gives CDR1 MNHGY, CDR2 SAAAGT. In nucleotides, the CDR3 is TGTGCCAGCAGCACAGGGTCAGATACGCAGTATTTT. This codes for CASSTGSDTQYF.

The chain has TRBV7-2 and TRBJ2-7; 8 positions match TRBD2. The CDR3 extends over 15 amino acids. Germline V gene lookup returns CDR1 SGHTA and CDR2 FQGNSA. V was pared by 2 bases and J by 4 bases, with 7 bases of the junction left unmatched. DNA for the CDR3: TGTGCCAGCAGCTTACAATCCAGCGGGAGTTACGAGCAGTACTTC. Translation gives CASSLQSSGSYEQYF.

This clonotype appeared a few times. The chain joins TRBV12-3 or TRBV12-4 to TRBJ2-1; TRBD1 agrees at 10 bases. This CDR3 is 16 amino acids long. The V gene end was trimmed by 6 bases and the J gene end by 4 bases; junction bases not matched to a gene: 9. As DNA, the CDR3 is TGTGCCAGCAGGACTGCAGGGACAGGGGTTTACAATGAGCAGTTCTTC. Protein product: CASRTAGTGVYNEQFF.

The V and J genes are TRBV5-1 and TRBJ2-1, with D perhaps matching TRBD2 (6 bases). The V end was cut by 0 bases, the J end by 1 base, with 11 bases between. The CDR3 is made up of 16 amino acids. Germline lookup yields CDR1 SGHRS and CDR2 YFSETQ. The CDR3 region is CASSLEPGDSYNEQFF. DNA of the CDR3: TGCGCCAGCAGCTTGGAGCCGGGGGATTCCTACAATGAGCAGTTCTTC.

This chain uses TRBV5-1 with TRBJ2-1, with TRBD2 matching 11 bases. After removal of 4 bases from V and 7 bases from J, the junction contained 10 bases not matched to a gene. Germline CDR1 is SGHRS and CDR2 is YFSETQ. The CDR3 is 16 amino acids. CDR3 in DNA: TGCGCCAGCAGCCCAACGACTAGCGGGATTTGGAATGAGCAGTTCTTC. This translates into CASSPTTSGIWNEQFF.

The rearrangement uses TRBV19 and TRBJ1-5, with D perhaps matching TRBD1 (6 bases). CDR1 and CDR2 (germline): LNHDA, SQIVND (reference sequence). Deletions cut 5 bases from V and 4 bases from J, with 12 bases between. This CDR3 has 14 residues. CDR3 region: CASSLRGRNQPQHF. The CDR3 nucleotides read TGTGCCAGTAGTCTCCGGGGGCGGAATCAGCCCCAGCATTTT.

The rearrangement joins TRBV7-6 to TRBJ2-1; D is undetermined. CDR3 length: 14 residues. In germline, CDR1 is SGHVS, CDR2 FNYEAQ. V was pared by 0 bases and J by 12 bases, with 15 bases between. CDR3 residues: CASSLASLLNSQFF. The CDR3 nucleotides read TGTGCCAGCAGCTTAGCGTCGTTGCTGAACTCGCAGTTCTTC.

This clonotype was found once. The chain links TRBV29-1 to TRBJ1-5; D gene unclear. The ends were cut back, 0 bases at V and 7 bases at J, with 10 bases in the middle. The germline V gene encodes CDR1 SQVTM and CDR2 ANQGSEA. This CDR3 is built from 13 residues. Here the CDR3 reads CSVEEGGGQPQHF. CDR3 nucleotides: TGCAGCGTTGAAGAGGGAGGCGGGCAGCCCCAGCATTTT.

The CDR3 DNA sequence: TGTGCCAGCAGCCCCCAGGGACAGACTGAAGCTTTCTTT. It is translated as CASSPQGQTEAFF. This chain connects TRBV9 to TRBJ1-1; 7 bases are shared with TRBD1. Germline loops: CDR1 SGDLS, CDR2 YYNGEE. This CDR3 contains 13 residues. Unmatched junction bases numbered 5, after V lost 4 bases and J lost 5 bases.

This rearrangement joins TRBV19 to TRBJ1-6; 7 positions agree with TRBD1. Looked up from germline, CDR1 is LNHDA and CDR2 is SQIVND (reference sequence). Trimming cost V 2 bases and J 11 bases; bases outside gene matches: 9. The CDR3 covers 15 residues. DNA for the CDR3: TGTGCCAGTAGTATATCGGCGACAGGGATGACACCCCTCCACTTT. Translating gives CASSISATGMTPLHF.